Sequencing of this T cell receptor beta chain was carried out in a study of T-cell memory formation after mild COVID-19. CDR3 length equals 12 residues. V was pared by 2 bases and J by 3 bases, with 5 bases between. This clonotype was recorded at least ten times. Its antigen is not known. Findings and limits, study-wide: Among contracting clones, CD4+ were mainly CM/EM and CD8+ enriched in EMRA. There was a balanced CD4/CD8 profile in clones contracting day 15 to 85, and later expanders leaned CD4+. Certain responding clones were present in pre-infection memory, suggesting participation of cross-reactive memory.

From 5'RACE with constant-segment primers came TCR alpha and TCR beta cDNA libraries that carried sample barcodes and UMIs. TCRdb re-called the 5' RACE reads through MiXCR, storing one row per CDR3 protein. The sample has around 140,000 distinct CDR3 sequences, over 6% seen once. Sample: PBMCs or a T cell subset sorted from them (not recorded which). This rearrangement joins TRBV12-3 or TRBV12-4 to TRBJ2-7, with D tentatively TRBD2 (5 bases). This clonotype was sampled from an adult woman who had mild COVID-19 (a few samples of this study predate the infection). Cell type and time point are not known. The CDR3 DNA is TGTGCCAGCAGTTTAAGCGGCTACGAGCAGTACTTC. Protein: CASSLSGYEQYF.